This T cell receptor (beta chain) was documented in a study of cytomegalovirus exposure and HLA in healthy donors. Worth noting for this clone: No antigen is known for it.

The PCR employed 60 Vbeta primers together with 13 Jbeta primers. The authors' processing: Later, an analysis found 75 million to 90 million unique TCR beta chains, and approximately 10 million of these were shared. Produced via immunoSEQ multiplex PCR; TCRdb's table is partial and in-frame only. D and trimming come from the DNA, and the V and J calls and clone size come from that table. The sample lists approximately 56,000 clones; about two thirds were seen once. The CDR3 loop spans 13 amino acids. Germline V gene sequence: CDR1 KGHSH, CDR2 LQKENI. V was trimmed by 4 bases and J by 4 bases, leaving 11 bases between them. Whole-study results and caveats: When presence/absence was analysed, sequencing depth was taken to be roughly uniform across donors. Excluded were some V segments that proved indistinguishable, including TRBV6-2 and TRBV6-3. Links to common viral pathogens appeared, in a later analysis, for several of the most significant clusters.

The sample comprised PBMCs. The clonotype comes from a woman between 45 and 65 years old in good health and CMV-seropositive. The chain recombines TRBV18 with TRBJ2-7; no clear D. Here the CDR3 DNA reads TGTGCCAGCTCACGAACCAGGAATTACGAGCAGTACTTC. It is translated as CASSRTRNYEQYF.